One and the same sample provided the 30 T cell receptor beta chains below, sequenced in a study of response to subunit inactivated influenza vaccine. From the RT-PCR reads, TCRdb called clonotypes with MiXCR, one entry per CDR3 protein. Of over 150,000 distinct CDR3 sequences in the sample, about 9% were seen once. The source material was non-naive T cells sorted from PBMCs, sampled on the day of vaccination. These TCRs come from a man between 50 and 59 years old who received an inactivated influenza vaccine.

The chain employs TRBV6-1 and TRBJ2-3, with TRBD2 identical over 9 bases. The V and J ends lost 6 bases and 1 base, in that order; junction bases with no gene match: 8. Looked up from germline, CDR1 is MNHNS and CDR2 is SASEGT. CDR3 length: 16 residues. In DNA form, the CDR3 reads TGTGCCAGCAGACCGCTAGGCGGGGGGGGCACAGATACGCAGTATTTT. The encoded protein is CASRPLGGGGTDTQYF.

In its sample, this clonotype was seen a few times. The chain employs TRBV27 and TRBJ2-5, with D possibly matching TRBD1 (5 bases). V shed 5 bases and J shed 5 bases, with 15 bases lying between them. This CDR3 contains 14 residues. Germline V gene data show CDR1 as MNHEY and CDR2 as SMNVEV (reference sequence). CDR3 sequence: CASSPQSGRETQYF. The CDR3 DNA sequence: TGTGCCAGCAGTCCCCAATCAGGGCGGGAGACCCAGTACTTC.

The chain has TRBV7-2 and TRBJ2-2; 9 bases agree with TRBD2. The CDR3 contains 15 residues. Germline loops: CDR1 SGHTA, CDR2 FQGNSA. J lost 8 bases, V lost 5 bases, and 9 bases had no gene match. The CDR3 loop is CASSPKAGGRGELFF. Here the CDR3 DNA reads TGTGCCAGCAGCCCCAAGGCGGGAGGGAGGGGGGAGCTGTTTTTT.

The chain employs TRBV18 and TRBJ2-2, with 7 positions matching TRBD1. The CDR3 runs to 14 residues. V trimming: 3 bases; J trimming: 3 bases; junction bases outside the gene matches: 1. CDR1 and CDR2 (germline): KGHSH, LQKENI. CDR3 protein: CASSPGTDTGELFF. The DNA for the CDR3 is TGTGCCAGCTCACCGGGGACAGACACCGGGGAGCTGTTTTTT.

The chain combines TRBV27 with TRBJ2-7; D is ambiguous. V was clipped by 4 bases and J by 2 bases, with 9 bases between them. Germline loops: CDR1 MNHEY, CDR2 SMNVEV (reference sequence). CDR3 size: 13 residues. The CDR3 reads CASSSRPTYEQYF. The CDR3 DNA reads as TGTGCCAGCAGTTCCAGACCCACCTACGAGCAGTACTTC.

Many counts were recorded for this clonotype. The gene calls are TRBV28 and TRBJ2-3; 8 bases line up with TRBD2. Per germline, CDR1 MDHEN and CDR2 SYDVKM. The CDR3 has 15 amino acids. V trimming: 2 bases; J trimming: 3 bases; junction bases outside the gene matches: 4. The CDR3 spells CASSLGTGGTDTQYF. The CDR3 DNA sequence: TGTGCCAGCAGTTTAGGTACGGGGGGGACAGATACGCAGTATTTT. The full variable domain, in which reference TRBV28 and TRBJ2-3 provide the parts outside the CDR3, is DVKVTQSSRYLVKRTGEKVFLECVQDMDHENMFWYRQDPGLGLRLIYFSYDVKMKEKGDIPEGYSVSREKKERFSLILESASTNQTSMYLCASSLGTGGTDTQYFGPGTRLTVL.

The rearrangement joins TRBV12-3 or TRBV12-4 to TRBJ2-7, with no clear D. Trimming cost V 6 bases and J 7 bases, with 13 bases left between them. CDR3 length: 12 amino acids. The CDR3 reads CASRIGTREQYF. The CDR3 region has the DNA TGTGCCAGCAGAATAGGAACAAGGGAGCAGTACTTC.

The chain links TRBV7-2 to TRBJ2-5; 7 bases match TRBD1. The CDR3 sequence is 15 residues long. Germline V gene sequence: CDR1 SGHTA, CDR2 FQGNSA. The V segment lost 3 bases and the J segment 7 bases; nucleotides outside the gene matches: 11. CDR3 nucleotides: TGTGCCAGCAGCTTGACAGGGAGCCGCGAAGGGACCCAGTACTTC. Translated, it gives CASSLTGSREGTQYF. The variable domain in full, with the rest retrieved from reference TRBV7-2 and TRBJ2-5, is GAGVSQSPSNKVTEKGKDVELRCDPISGHTALYWYRQSLGQGLEFLIYFQGNSAPDKSGLPSDRFSAERTGGSVSTLTIQRTQQEDSAVYLCASSLTGSREGTQYFGPGTRLLVL.

This clonotype was observed a handful of times. The CDR3 region has the DNA TGTGCCAGCAGCCCCCACGGCTCGGGCGTTTTAGAGGATACTGAAAAACTGTTTTTT. Encoded protein: CASSPHGSGVLEDTEKLFF. This chain links TRBV11-1 with TRBJ1-4; D unclear. This CDR3 has 19 amino acids. Germline loops: CDR1 SGHAT, CDR2 FQDESV (reference sequence). V lost 5 bases to trimming and J lost 7 bases, with 29 bases between them.

V gene TRBV20-1 combines with J gene TRBJ2-1, with D perhaps matching TRBD2 (6 bases). This CDR3 region has 16 residues. Per germline, CDR1 DFQATT and CDR2 SNEGSKA (reference sequence). Trimming removed 5 bases at V and 0 bases at J, with 17 bases between. The CDR3 DNA sequence: TGCAGTGCTCCACCTAGCGACCTAGGCTCCTACAATGAGCAGTTCTTC. Protein: CSAPPSDLGSYNEQFF.

The chain has TRBV6-1 and TRBJ2-1, with 14 nucleotides matching TRBD2. Trimming took 6 bases from V and 9 from J; bases not matched to a gene: 7. CDR1 MNHNS and CDR2 SASEGT come from the germline V gene. This CDR3 has 15 amino acids. For the CDR3, the DNA is TGTGCCAGCAGGCCCGGGACTAGCGGGAGCGGTGAGCAGTTCTTC. Its translation: CASRPGTSGSGEQFF.

This clonotype was seen at least ten times. The CDR3 DNA reads TGTGCCAGCAGTGAACAGGGTAGTTATGGCTACACCTTC. Amino acid sequence: CASSEQGSYGYTF. The chain has TRBV25-1 and TRBJ1-2; TRBD1 is a possible D gene (5 bases). V was pared by 2 bases and J by 5 bases, with 9 bases between. This CDR3 is built from 13 residues. The germline gives CDR1 MGHDK, CDR2 SYGVNS.

This clonotype appeared many times. The chain couples TRBV20-1 to TRBJ2-3; 7 bases agree with TRBD2. The junction had 9 bases not matched to a gene; V was cut back by 2 bases and J by 1 base. Germline-derived CDR1 and CDR2 are DFQATT and SNEGSKA (reference sequence). The CDR3 has 16 residues. The CDR3 reads CSARWGGMRGTDTQYF. As DNA, the CDR3 is TGCAGTGCTAGATGGGGGGGAATGCGGGGCACAGATACGCAGTATTTT.

This rearrangement joins TRBV12-3 or TRBV12-4 to TRBJ2-2, with D perhaps TRBD1 or TRBD2 (6 bases each). The CDR3 extends over 14 amino acids. CDR3 sequence: CATGVTGNTGELFF. CDR3 DNA: TGTGCAACGGGAGTGACAGGGAACACCGGGGAGCTGTTTTTT.

The gene calls are TRBV27 and TRBJ1-5; D might be TRBD1 (5 bases). V was shortened by 6 bases and J by 5 bases, with 17 bases between the two germline ends. This CDR3 is built from 15 residues. Germline V gene data show CDR1 as MNHEY and CDR2 as SMNVEV (reference sequence). The CDR3 here is CASSRLAGFDQPQHF. In nucleotides, the CDR3 is TGTGCCAGCAGCCGACTCGCAGGGTTCGATCAGCCCCAGCATTTT.

This chain connects TRBV2 to TRBJ2-7; perhaps TRBD1 as D (5 bases). CDR1 is SNHLY and CDR2 is FYNNEI in the germline V gene. The CDR3 totals 13 residues. V was trimmed by 7 bases and J by 7 bases, leaving 17 bases between them. CDR3 nucleotide sequence: TGTGCCAGCACCGTTGTAGCCCAGGGTGAGCAGTACTTC. Protein: CASTVVAQGEQYF.

This clonotype was detected a few times. The rearrangement links TRBV20-1 to TRBJ2-7, with 9 bases fitting TRBD1. The germline gives CDR1 DFQATT, CDR2 SNEGSKA (reference sequence). V trimming: 6 bases; J trimming: 2 bases; junction bases outside the gene matches: 5. The length of the CDR3 is 13 residues. CDR3 DNA: TGCAGTGCAGGGGGACAGGGAACCTACGAGCAGTACTTC. Translated: CSAGGQGTYEQYF.

This clonotype turned up a few times. This sequence joins TRBV20-1 and TRBJ2-7; D may match TRBD1 or TRBD2 (5 bases each). The germline V gene encodes CDR1 DFQATT and CDR2 SNEGSKA (reference sequence). V gave up 4 bases and J gave up 3 bases, with 16 bases separating them. CDR3 length: 14 amino acids. DNA of the CDR3: TGCAGTGCTACTACCGGGATCAGGGACTACGAGCAGTACTTC. Translated: CSATTGIRDYEQYF.

In its sample, this clonotype was seen a few times. CDR3 amino acids: CASSQTGGPQHF. The DNA of the CDR3 is TGTGCCAGCAGCCAGACAGGGGGACCCCAGCATTTT. The chain joins TRBV3-1 to TRBJ1-5; 9 bases agree with TRBD1. The CDR3 runs 12 residues. Germline values: CDR1 LGHDT, CDR2 YNNKEL (reference sequence). The trim removed 3 bases at V and 10 bases at J, leaving 1 base unmatched.

This clonotype was seen repeatedly, ten times or more. The V and J genes are TRBV29-1 and TRBJ1-2; D is perhaps TRBD1 (5 bases). The CDR3 is made up of 11 amino acids. The V gene's germline CDR1 is SQVTM and CDR2 ANQGSEA. V was trimmed by 6 bases and J by 2 bases, leaving 7 bases between them. The CDR3 coding sequence is TGCAGCGTCGGGACGAACTATGGCTACACCTTC. It translates to CSVGTNYGYTF.

This clonotype occurred many times. V usage is TRBV30 and J usage is TRBJ1-1; no firm D call. The CDR3 is 14 residues long. V dropped 5 bases and J dropped 0 bases, with 13 bases sitting between them. Germline lookup yields CDR1 GTSNPN and CDR2 SVGIG (reference sequence). For the CDR3, the DNA is TGTGCCTGGTATTCCGGGCCCATGAACACTGAAGCTTTCTTT. The encoded protein is CAWYSGPMNTEAFF. The variable domain in full, with the rest retrieved from reference TRBV30 and TRBJ1-1, is SQTIHQWPATLVQPVGSPLSLECTVEGTSNPNLYWYRQAAGRGLQLLFYSVGIGQISSEVPQNLSASRPQDRQFILSSKKLLLSDSGFYLCAWYSGPMNTEAFFGQGTRLTVV.

A few counts support this clonotype. J is TRBJ2-5 and V is TRBV28, with TRBD2 matching over 12 bases. V shed 5 bases and J 5 bases; nucleotides not matched to a gene: 9. This CDR3 spans 16 amino acids. Germline CDR1 and CDR2: MDHEN and SYDVKM. The CDR3 region has the DNA TGTGCCAGCAGTCTCTCTAGCGGGGGGGCCGATGAGACCCAGTACTTC. Translation: CASSLSSGGADETQYF.

This clonotype came up a few times. This chain links TRBV7-2 with TRBJ1-1, with D unresolved. The CDR3 contains 13 residues. Trimming took off 3 bases at V and 1 base at J, with 6 bases between the two ends. Germline loops: CDR1 SGHTA, CDR2 FQGNSA. For the CDR3, the DNA is TGTGCCAGCAGCTTTCATCAGAACACTGAAGCTTTCTTT. This encodes CASSFHQNTEAFF. Complete variable domain (other parts from reference TRBV7-2 and TRBJ1-1): GAGVSQSPSNKVTEKGKDVELRCDPISGHTALYWYRQSLGQGLEFLIYFQGNSAPDKSGLPSDRFSAERTGGSVSTLTIQRTQQEDSAVYLCASSFHQNTEAFFGQGTRLTVV.

The chain combines TRBV5-5 with TRBJ1-5; D may be TRBD1 (6 bases). Germline CDR1 SGHKS, CDR2 YYEKEE (reference sequence). The length of the CDR3 is 15 residues. V lost 8 bases, J lost 2 bases, and 17 bases lay in between. The CDR3 DNA sequence: TGTGCCAGGGGCCCCGGGGGGCTCTGCAATCAGCCCCAGCATTTT. Translating gives CARGPGGLCNQPQHF.

The chain is built from TRBV7-9 and TRBJ1-4; no clear D gene. The CDR3 has 15 residues. V shed 6 bases and J shed 1 base, with 12 bases lying between them. Looked up from germline, CDR1 is SEHNR and CDR2 is FQNEAQ (reference sequence). CDR3 nucleotides: TGTGCCAGCAGGTCAGCCCTGCAAACTAATGAAAAACTGTTTTTT. This gives the protein CASRSALQTNEKLFF.

This clonotype was seen many times. This chain joins TRBV28 and TRBJ2-3; D may be TRBD1 (5 bases). There are 13 residues in the CDR3. Trimming left V 5 bases short and J 8 bases short, with 14 bases between. CDR1 and CDR2 (germline): MDHEN, SYDVKM. The CDR3 region has the DNA TGTGCCAGCAGTCCTTCAGGGTCGGGTACGCAGTATTTT. This encodes CASSPSGSGTQYF.

This clonotype was observed a handful of times. The rearrangement links TRBV2 to TRBJ2-5; D is ambiguous. V was cut by 1 base and J by 1 base, with 7 bases left in between. The germline V gene has CDR1 SNHLY and CDR2 FYNNEI. This CDR3 comprises 14 residues. Here the CDR3 DNA reads TGTGCCAGCAGTGAAGTTGAGTTCCAAGAGACCCAGTACTTC. It specifies CASSEVEFQETQYF. Variable domain in full (rest from reference TRBV2 and TRBJ2-5): EPEVTQTPSHQVTQMGQEVILRCVPISNHLYFYWYRQILGQKVEFLVSFYNNEISEKSEIFDDQFSVERPDGSNFTLKIRSTKLEDSAMYFCASSEVEFQETQYFGPGTRLLVL.

At least ten counts were recorded for this clonotype. The genes are TRBV11-2 and TRBJ2-5, with a tentative D call TRBD2 (5 bases). V lost 5 bases and J 2 bases, leaving 12 bases between the germline ends. The CDR3 extends over 14 amino acids. CDR1 is SGHAT, CDR2 FQNNGV, per germline. The CDR3 sequence: CASSPEPGQETQYF. The CDR3, as DNA: TGTGCCAGCAGCCCGGAGCCGGGGCAAGAGACCCAGTACTTC. The full variable domain, completed using reference TRBV11-2 and TRBJ2-5, is EAGVAQSPRYKIIEKRQSVAFWCNPISGHATLYWYQQILGQGPKLLIQFQNNGVVDDSQLPKDRFSAERLKGVDSTLKIQPAKLEDSAVYLCASSPEPGQETQYFGPGTRLLVL.

The chain couples TRBV11-2 to TRBJ2-1, with a tentative D call TRBD2 (6 bases). The CDR3 contains 15 residues. Germline CDR1 SGHAT, CDR2 FQNNGV. V gave up 5 bases and J gave up 2 bases, with 13 bases separating them. In DNA form, the CDR3 reads TGTGCCAGCAGCAGTCTAGCGCGGGCCTACAATGAGCAGTTCTTC. Its protein is CASSSLARAYNEQFF. Using reference TRBV11-2 and TRBJ2-1 for the parts outside the CDR3, the full variable domain is EAGVAQSPRYKIIEKRQSVAFWCNPISGHATLYWYQQILGQGPKLLIQFQNNGVVDDSQLPKDRFSAERLKGVDSTLKIQPAKLEDSAVYLCASSSLARAYNEQFFGPGTRLTVL.

As DNA, the CDR3 is TGTGCCAGCAAGAACACAGGGGTAGACGAGCAGTACTTC. Amino acids: CASKNTGVDEQYF. This chain connects TRBV12-3 or TRBV12-4 to TRBJ2-7; 7 nucleotides line up with TRBD1. This CDR3 has 13 residues. J was trimmed by 5 bases and V by 7 bases; bases with no gene match: 8.